This passage covers 5 T cell receptor beta chains from one sample sequenced in a study of early T cells in non-severe SARS-CoV-2 infection. TCRdb analysed the 5' RACE reads with MiXCR anew, one entry per CDR3 protein. The table shows just under 90,000 distinct CDR3 sequences, with about 15% occurring only once. Sequencing was done on a sample of whole blood. These receptors all stem from an adult who was a healthcare worker with PCR-confirmed SARS-CoV-2 infection or an uninfected control (not recorded which).

This chain uses TRBV20-1 with TRBJ1-1; D gene unclear. Germline CDR1 DFQATT, CDR2 SNEGSKA (reference sequence). V was trimmed by 7 bases and J by 11 bases, leaving 20 bases between them. This CDR3 has 12 residues. CDR3 loop: CSVPPSPARAFF. As DNA, the CDR3 is TGCAGTGTACCTCCTTCCCCTGCGAGGGCTTTCTTT.

This chain joins TRBV29-1 and TRBJ2-2; the D gene is possibly TRBD1 (6 bases). Germline CDR1 is SQVTM and CDR2 is ANQGSEA. The CDR3 loop spans 13 amino acids. Deletions cut 7 bases from V and 2 bases from J, with 11 bases between. The CDR3 protein is CSAGVRNTGELFF. In DNA form, the CDR3 reads TGCAGCGCAGGGGTTAGAAACACCGGGGAGCTGTTTTTT.

This clonotype appeared a few times. V usage is TRBV5-6 and J usage is TRBJ2-1; TRBD1 matches at 7 bases. Unmatched junction bases numbered 10, after V lost 4 bases and J lost 6 bases. Germline CDR1 reads SGHDT; CDR2 reads YYEEEE. The CDR3 totals 15 residues. CDR3 amino acids: CASSRLQTGSNEQFF. For the CDR3, the DNA is TGTGCCAGCAGCCGACTTCAGACAGGGTCCAATGAGCAGTTCTTC. Using reference TRBV5-6 and TRBJ2-1 for the parts outside the CDR3, the full variable domain is DAGVTQSPTHLIKTRGQQVTLRCSPKSGHDTVSWYQQALGQGPQFIFQYYEEEERQRGNFPDRFSGHQFPNYSSELNVNALLLGDSALYLCASSRLQTGSNEQFFGPGTRLTVL.

This clonotype was seen a few times. V gene TRBV29-1 combines with J gene TRBJ2-6; no definite D call. V was cut by 4 bases and J by 0 bases, with 4 bases left in between. Germline CDR1 reads SQVTM; CDR2 reads ANQGSEA. The CDR3 is 13 residues long. Here the CDR3 reads CSVADSGANVLTF. The CDR3, as DNA: TGCAGCGTTGCCGACTCTGGGGCCAACGTCCTGACTTTC.

This clonotype has a count of ten or more. The chain uses TRBV10-3 and TRBJ2-1; D possibly corresponds to TRBD2 (6 bases). CDR1 is ENHRY, CDR2 SYGVKD, per germline. This CDR3 has 16 residues. Trimming cost V 0 bases and J 3 bases, with 12 bases left between them. CDR3 in amino acids: CAISESWRDDYNEQFF. CDR3 in DNA: TGTGCCATCAGTGAGTCGTGGCGGGACGACTACAATGAGCAGTTCTTC.